The present entry profiles one T cell receptor (beta chain) with its context. What it recognizes is unknown. V was clipped by 5 bases and J by 2 bases, with 15 bases between them. CDR1 is SGHTA, CDR2 FQGTGA, per germline. This CDR3 spans 15 amino acids. Reverse transcription of roughly 0.5 to 1 ug RNA was carried out with random hexamers. Amplification of the TCR beta CDR3 was carried out by immunoSEQ multiplex PCR, which spanned a total of 54 Vbeta and 13 Jbeta segments. TCRdb processed the immunoSEQ multiplex PCR reads anew with MiXCR; each CDR3 protein has one entry. The profile shows about 210,000 distinct CDR3 sequences, approximately 95% of them singletons. CD8+ and CD4+ T cells taken from blood had their TCR beta sequenced. Negative magnetic isolation gave CD8+ and CD4+ cells; FACS enriched CD8+ TEMRA. This entry comes from a study of CD8 T cells in Susac syndrome. Broader study findings: As the study acknowledged, the number of individuals who were part of its TCR sequencing and HLA analysis was relatively small.

The sequence derives from a human donor with multiple sclerosis. The rearrangement links TRBV7-3 to TRBJ1-2, with D possibly being TRBD1 (5 bases). Sequenced material: CD4+ T cells from PBMCs. The CDR3 DNA is TGTGCCAGCAGCCCCGCGGGGGGATTGAACTATGGCTACACCTTC. Translation: CASSPAGGLNYGYTF.